Following are 31 T cell receptor beta chains from one sample sequenced in a study of CD8+ T cells in alopecia areata. Isolated RNA was reverse transcribed into cDNA used as the sequencing template. Libraries were prepared by immunoSEQ multiplex PCR; TCRdb keeps only in-frame clonotypes and omits some of them. The repertoire holds under 250,000 clones, approximately 61% seen once, with approximately 0.45% in the top ten. Sample: CD4+ T cells sorted from blood, taken at week 0. These TCRs come from a human donor with alopecia areata.

The V and J genes are TRBV7-3 and TRBJ2-7; 9 bases line up with TRBD1. Trimming cost V 0 bases and J 1 base; bases outside gene matches: 4. CDR1 and CDR2 from the germline V gene are SGHTA and FQGTGA. The CDR3 is made up of 16 amino acids. The CDR3 loop is CASSLTGTGFSYEQYF. The CDR3 coding sequence is TGTGCCAGCAGCTTAACGGGGACAGGGTTTTCCTACGAGCAGTACTTC. The variable domain in full, with the rest retrieved from reference TRBV7-3 and TRBJ2-7, is GAGVSQTPSNKVTEKGKYVELRCDPISGHTALYWYRQSLGQGPEFLIYFQGTGAADDSGLPNDRFFAVRPEGSVSTLKIQRTERGDSAVYLCASSLTGTGFSYEQYFGPGTRLTVT.

The chain links TRBV29-1 to TRBJ2-1, with 10 bases lining up with TRBD2. The CDR3 extends over 12 amino acids. The trim removed 5 bases at V and 12 bases at J, leaving 7 bases unmatched. The germline CDR1 and CDR2 sequences are SQVTM and ANQGSEA. The chain's CDR3 is CSVLRAGGGQFF. CDR3 bases: TGCAGCGTTCTTAGAGCGGGAGGGGGGCAGTTCTTC.

Comment on this clone: Being one base from a much bigger clone, this may be a read error. The chain employs TRBV7-8 and TRBJ1-1; no firm D call. V dropped 2 bases and J dropped 1 base, with 5 bases sitting between them. The germline V gene encodes CDR1 SGHVS and CDR2 FQNEAQ. The CDR3 is 13 residues long. The chain's CDR3 is CASSLTENTEAFF. In DNA form, the CDR3 reads TGTGCCAGCAGCTTAACAGAGAACACTGAAGCTTTCTTT.

This clone was recorded many times. The gene calls are TRBV10-3 and TRBJ1-2; D is ambiguous. Germline CDR1 ENHRY, CDR2 SYGVKD. V was pared by 10 bases and J by 2 bases, with 8 bases between. The CDR3 is 11 amino acids. This chain's CDR3 is CATSGNYGYTF. Here the CDR3 DNA reads TGTGCCACGTCCGGGAACTATGGCTACACCTTC.

The V call is TRBV5-8, the J call TRBJ1-5; no clear D. From germline, CDR1 is SGHTS and CDR2 YDEGEE. The CDR3 is made up of 15 amino acids. V was shortened by 0 bases and J by 2 bases, with 9 bases between the two germline ends. This CDR3 is CASSLEGRGNQPQHF. For the CDR3, the DNA is TGTGCCAGCAGCTTGGAGGGCCGGGGCAATCAGCCCCAGCATTTT.

This sequence joins TRBV30 and TRBJ1-5; 10 nucleotides match TRBD1. This CDR3 contains 16 residues. V lost 6 bases, J lost 4 bases, and 12 bases stayed unmatched. Germline CDR1 GTSNPN, CDR2 SVGIG (reference sequence). The CDR3 DNA is TGTGCCTGTTCTCTTACCGGGACAGGGGCTAATCAGCCCCAGCATTTT. It yields the protein CACSLTGTGANQPQHF.

The chain has TRBV7-8 and TRBJ2-7; tentatively, D is TRBD2 (5 bases). CDR1 is SGHVS, CDR2 FQNEAQ, per germline. The V end lost 6 bases, the J end lost 2 bases, and 14 bases lay between the germline ends. The CDR3 runs to 14 residues. For the CDR3, the DNA is TGTGCCAGCAGGGCGGGCCTCGGAACCTACGAGCAGTACTTC. Translation: CASRAGLGTYEQYF. Combining the CDR3 with reference TRBV7-8 and TRBJ2-7 gives the whole variable domain GAGVSQSPRYKVAKRGQDVALRCDPISGHVSLFWYQQALGQGPEFLTYFQNEAQLDKSGLPSDRFFAERPEGSVSTLKIQRTQQEDSAVYLCASRAGLGTYEQYFGPGTRLTVT.

This clone has a handful of counts. The chain combines TRBV29-1 with TRBJ2-2, with 8 nucleotides matching TRBD2. CDR1 SQVTM and CDR2 ANQGSEA come from the germline V gene. V was clipped by 3 bases and J by 5 bases; unmatched bases: 5. The CDR3 contains 14 residues. The chain's CDR3 is CSVERVAGTGELFF. The CDR3 coding sequence is TGCAGCGTTGAGAGGGTAGCGGGGACCGGGGAGCTGTTTTTT.

This chain joins TRBV6-1 and TRBJ2-7, with a weak D call TRBD1 (6 bases). The germline V gene has CDR1 MNHNS and CDR2 SASEGT. CDR3 size: 12 residues. Trimming took off 9 bases at V and 2 bases at J, with 11 bases between the two ends. The CDR3 is CASGTFPYEQYF. For the CDR3, the DNA is TGTGCCAGTGGGACATTTCCCTACGAGCAGTACTTC.

Ten or more counts support this clone. In the same sample, other DNA sequences code for this CDR3. The chain joins TRBV20-1 to TRBJ2-7; D unclear. The CDR3 spans 11 residues. V was cut by 1 base and J by 4 bases, with 5 bases left in between. Per the germline V gene, CDR1 is DFQATT and CDR2 is SNEGSKA (reference sequence). The DNA of the CDR3 is TGCAGTGCTAGAGGGCAGTACGAGCAGTACTTC. Protein product: CSARGQYEQYF.

The rearrangement joins TRBV5-4 to TRBJ1-1; possible D gene TRBD1, 5 bases. V lost 4 bases, J lost 10 bases, and 20 bases lay in between. In germline, CDR1 is SGHNT, CDR2 YYREEE (reference sequence). The CDR3 is 14 amino acids. CDR3 in amino acids: CASSRDLEPFGAFF. The CDR3 bases are TGTGCCAGCAGCCGGGACCTCGAACCCTTTGGAGCTTTCTTT.

The chain uses TRBV9 and TRBJ2-3; 13 bases align to TRBD2. V lost 4 bases to trimming and J lost 2 bases; unmatched junction nucleotides: 4. CDR1 is SGDLS, CDR2 YYNGEE, per germline. The CDR3 sequence is 16 residues long. CDR3 sequence (DNA): TGTGCCAGCAGCTTCGGGACTAGCGGGAACACAGATACGCAGTATTTT. Its translation: CASSFGTSGNTDTQYF.

This clone was counted a few times. The chain has TRBV7-8 and TRBJ2-7, with D unresolved. The length of the CDR3 is 12 residues. V lost 1 base, J lost 2 bases, and 3 bases lay in between. Germline V gene sequence: CDR1 SGHVS, CDR2 FQNEAQ. This CDR3 is CASSLGAYEQYF. As DNA, the CDR3 is TGTGCCAGCAGCTTAGGGGCCTACGAGCAGTACTTC. The variable domain in full, completed from reference TRBV7-8 and TRBJ2-7, reads GAGVSQSPRYKVAKRGQDVALRCDPISGHVSLFWYQQALGQGPEFLTYFQNEAQLDKSGLPSDRFFAERPEGSVSTLKIQRTQQEDSAVYLCASSLGAYEQYFGPGTRLTVT.

The rearrangement joins TRBV2 to TRBJ1-2; 7 bases match TRBD1. V lost 4 bases to trimming and J lost 2 bases; unmatched junction nucleotides: 1. Per the germline V gene, CDR1 is SNHLY and CDR2 is FYNNEI. CDR3 length: 13 amino acids. The CDR3 DNA reads as TGTGCCAGCAGTGTGGACAGGAACTATGGCTACACCTTC. Its protein product is CASSVDRNYGYTF.

V gene TRBV30 combines with J gene TRBJ2-7; D unresolved. The CDR3 spans 14 residues. Trimming left V 0 bases short and J 0 bases short, with 9 bases between. The germline V gene has CDR1 GTSNPN and CDR2 SVGIG (reference sequence). Written as DNA, the CDR3 is TGTGCCTGGAGTGTAACCAGGAGCTCCTACGAGCAGTACTTC. Translation: CAWSVTRSSYEQYF.

J is TRBJ2-4 and V is TRBV29-1, with D perhaps matching TRBD1 (5 bases). Per the germline V gene, CDR1 is SQVTM and CDR2 is ANQGSEA. The V end was cut by 4 bases, the J end by 4 bases, with 8 bases between. The CDR3 length is 12 residues. CDR3: CSVGQGKNIQYF. Written as DNA, the CDR3 is TGCAGCGTTGGGCAGGGTAAAAACATTCAGTACTTC.

The CDR3 DNA is TGTGCCAGCAGCTTAGGCAGGCTGAGTAACTATGGCTACACCTTC. As protein: CASSLGRLSNYGYTF. The chain has TRBV7-2 and TRBJ1-2; D is undetermined. The ends were cut back, 1 base at V and 1 base at J, with 10 bases in the middle. Germline assignment: CDR1 SGHTA and CDR2 FQGNSA. CDR3 size: 15 residues. Filled out from reference TRBV7-2 and TRBJ1-2, the complete variable domain reads GAGVSQSPSNKVTEKGKDVELRCDPISGHTALYWYRQSLGQGLEFLIYFQGNSAPDKSGLPSDRFSAERTGGSVSTLTIQRTQQEDSAVYLCASSLGRLSNYGYTFGSGTRLTVV.

This chain uses TRBV19 with TRBJ1-6, with D maybe TRBD1 (6 bases). Germline CDR1 reads LNHDA; CDR2 reads SQIVND (reference sequence). This CDR3 region has 17 residues. Trimming stripped 5 bases from V and 7 bases from J, with 21 bases between. CDR3 residues: CASSWGAQLVRNSPLHF. CDR3 in DNA: TGTGCCAGTAGTTGGGGGGCACAATTAGTCCGGAATTCACCCCTCCACTTT.

This chain joins TRBV29-1 and TRBJ2-7, with TRBD1 matching 10 bases. From germline, CDR1 is SQVTM and CDR2 ANQGSEA. Trimming at V came to 4 bases and at J to 4 bases, leaving 4 bases not matched to a gene. The CDR3 spans 13 residues. The CDR3 is CSVGRDRGYEQYF. CDR3 DNA: TGCAGCGTTGGTCGGGACAGGGGTTACGAGCAGTACTTC.

This sequence joins TRBV25-1 and TRBJ2-3; 11 bases align to TRBD1. The CDR3 is 15 residues long. V dropped 3 bases and J dropped 5; count of bases not matched to a gene: 4. Germline CDR1 reads MGHDK; CDR2 reads SYGVNS. The CDR3 loop is CASSDWTGGLDTQYF. CDR3 in DNA: TGTGCCAGCAGTGACTGGACAGGGGGCCTAGATACGCAGTATTTT.

The chain employs TRBV19 and TRBJ2-6; 9 nucleotides align to TRBD1. Germline V gives CDR1 LNHDA, CDR2 SQIVND (reference sequence). Unmatched junction bases numbered 11, after V lost 10 bases and J lost 1 base. The CDR3 extends over 17 amino acids. CDR3 region: CATKAGQGRSGANVLTF. In nucleotides, the CDR3 is TGTGCCACTAAGGCCGGACAGGGGAGGTCTGGGGCCAACGTCCTGACTTTC.

V and J are TRBV27 and TRBJ2-3; D is unclear. The CDR3 sequence is 12 residues long. V was cut by 5 bases and J by 0 bases, with 3 bases left in between. Germline-derived CDR1 and CDR2 are MNHEY and SMNVEV (reference sequence). CDR3 DNA: TGTGCCAGCAGTCCCAGCACAGATACGCAGTATTTT. The encoded protein is CASSPSTDTQYF.

This chain joins TRBV29-1 and TRBJ1-5; 8 positions agree with TRBD1. Looked up from germline, CDR1 is SQVTM and CDR2 is ANQGSEA. The CDR3 consists of 13 residues. Losses at the gene ends were 7 bases for V and 6 bases for J; bases not matched to a gene: 8. Written as DNA, the CDR3 is TGCAGCGCTACGACAGGGGACGGTCAGCCCCAGCATTTT. It codes for CSATTGDGQPQHF.

J is TRBJ2-7 and V is TRBV7-6, with D unresolved. Trimming pared 5 bases from V and 1 base from J, leaving 12 bases between. The CDR3 totals 14 residues. Germline loops: CDR1 SGHVS, CDR2 FNYEAQ. This chain's CDR3 is CASSPAPASYEQYF. CDR3 coding DNA: TGTGCCAGCAGCCCCGCCCCAGCTTCCTACGAGCAGTACTTC.

This chain links TRBV5-4 with TRBJ2-1; a weak D match, TRBD2 (6 bases). V shed 0 bases and J shed 6 bases, with 16 bases lying between them. This CDR3 has 16 amino acids. The germline gives CDR1 SGHNT, CDR2 YYREEE (reference sequence). The CDR3 protein is CASSLARAGLANEQFF. CDR3 DNA sequence: TGTGCCAGCAGCTTGGCCAGGGCGGGGTTGGCCAATGAGCAGTTCTTC.

The chain has TRBV15 and TRBJ1-1; no firm D call. The germline CDR1 and CDR2 sequences are LNHNV and YYDKDF (reference sequence). V was cut by 4 bases and J by 6 bases, with 9 bases left in between. The CDR3 contains 12 residues. CDR3 nucleotides: TGTGCCACCAGCACGGTGGGTGCTGAAGCTTTCTTT. Protein sequence: CATSTVGAEAFF.

The chain joins TRBV6-5 to TRBJ1-5; perhaps TRBD1 as D (5 bases). Trimming left V 5 bases short and J 4 bases short, with 15 bases between. The CDR3 runs to 15 residues. In germline, CDR1 is MNHEY, CDR2 SVGAGI. Here the CDR3 reads CASSRTRGRNQPQHF. The CDR3 bases are TGTGCCAGCAGTAGGACACGCGGACGGAATCAGCCCCAGCATTTT.

This chain links TRBV30 with TRBJ2-2; D remains unclear. V lost 0 bases and J 4 bases, leaving 12 bases between the germline ends. Germline V CDR1 and CDR2: GTSNPN, SVGIG (reference sequence). The CDR3 covers 15 residues. CDR3 in DNA: TGTGCCTGGAGTGTACGATTGGCCCCCACCGGGGAGCTGTTTTTT. It is translated as CAWSVRLAPTGELFF.

This clone has just a few counts. In nucleotides, the CDR3 is TGTGCCAGCTCACCGGTGGTAGCGGGAGGAAATGAGCAGTTCTTC. It is translated as CASSPVVAGGNEQFF. This rearrangement joins TRBV18 to TRBJ2-1, with TRBD2 matching 10 bases. The germline gives CDR1 KGHSH, CDR2 LQKENI. This CDR3 region has 15 residues. Germline trimming cut 3 bases from V and 7 bases from J; bases unmatched to any gene: 6.

The chain recombines TRBV7-9 with TRBJ2-3; TRBD2 agrees at 8 bases. This CDR3 is built from 16 residues. The germline CDR1 and CDR2 sequences are SEHNR and FQNEAQ (reference sequence). Trimming at V came to 1 base and at J to 2 bases, leaving 5 bases not matched to a gene. CDR3 DNA: TGTGCCAGCAGCTTAGTGTCGGGGGGGACCACAGATACGCAGTATTTT. Its protein product is CASSLVSGGTTDTQYF.

This chain joins TRBV29-1 and TRBJ1-1; the match to TRBD1 covers 8 bases. Germline loops: CDR1 SQVTM, CDR2 ANQGSEA. This CDR3 region has 13 residues. V shed 7 bases, J shed 0 bases, and the junction held 4 bases outside the gene matches. The CDR3 nucleotides are TGCAGCGCTAGGACAGGGCTGAACACTGAAGCTTTCTTT. Translating it yields CSARTGLNTEAFF.